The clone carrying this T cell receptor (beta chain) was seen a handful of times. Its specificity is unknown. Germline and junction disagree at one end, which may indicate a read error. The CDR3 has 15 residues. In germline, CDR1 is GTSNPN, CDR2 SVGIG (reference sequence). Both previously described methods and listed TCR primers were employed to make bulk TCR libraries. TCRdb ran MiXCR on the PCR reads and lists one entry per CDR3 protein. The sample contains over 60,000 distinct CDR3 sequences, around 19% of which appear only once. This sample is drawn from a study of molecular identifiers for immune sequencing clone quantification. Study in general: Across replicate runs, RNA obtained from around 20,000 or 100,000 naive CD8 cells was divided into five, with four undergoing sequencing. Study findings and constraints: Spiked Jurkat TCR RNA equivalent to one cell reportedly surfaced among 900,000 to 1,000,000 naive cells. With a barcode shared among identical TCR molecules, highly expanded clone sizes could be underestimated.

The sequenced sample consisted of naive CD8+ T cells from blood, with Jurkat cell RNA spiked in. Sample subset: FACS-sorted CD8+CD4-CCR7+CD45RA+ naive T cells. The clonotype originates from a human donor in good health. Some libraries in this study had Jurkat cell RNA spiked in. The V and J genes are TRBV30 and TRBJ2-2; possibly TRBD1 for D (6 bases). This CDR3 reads CAWCEDRPYTGEPFF. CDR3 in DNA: TGTGCCTGGTGTGAGGACAGACCTTACACCGGGGAGCCGTTTTTT.